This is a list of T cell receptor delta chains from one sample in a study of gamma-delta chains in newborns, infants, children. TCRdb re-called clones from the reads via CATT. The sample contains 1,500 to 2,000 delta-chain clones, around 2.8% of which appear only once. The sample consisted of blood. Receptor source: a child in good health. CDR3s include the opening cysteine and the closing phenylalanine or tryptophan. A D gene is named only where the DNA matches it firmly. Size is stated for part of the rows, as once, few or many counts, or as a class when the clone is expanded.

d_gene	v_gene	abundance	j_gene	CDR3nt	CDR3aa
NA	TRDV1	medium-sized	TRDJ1	TGTGCTCTTGGGGCCAGAAGGATGTACATTGCCGATAAACTCATCTTT	CALGARRMYIADKLIF
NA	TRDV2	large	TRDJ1	TGTGCCTGTGACACCGTGGCGGCTGAGGTTGGGACTCCCGATAAACTCATCTTT	CACDTVAAEVGTPDKLIF
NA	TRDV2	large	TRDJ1	TGTGCCTGTGACACCCTCACAACCGACGATAAACTCATCTTT	CACDTLTTDDKLIF
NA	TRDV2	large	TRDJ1	TGTGCCTGTGACACCGTGGGTACGTACACCGATAAACTCATCTTT	CACDTVGTYTDKLIF
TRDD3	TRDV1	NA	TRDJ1	TGTGCTCTTGGGCCTAAAGTAAATGGGTGGGTTGGCTGGGGGCCCCGGGACACCGATAAACTCATCTTT	CALGPKVNGWVGWGPRDTDKLIF
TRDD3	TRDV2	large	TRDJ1	TGTGCCTGTGACCCGCTGGGGGATACGCGCGTCGATAAACTCATCTTT	CACDPLGDTRVDKLIF
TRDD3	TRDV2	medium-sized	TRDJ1	TGTGCCTGTGACACTCTCACTGGGGGAGACACCGATAAACTCATCTTT	CACDTLTGGDTDKLIF
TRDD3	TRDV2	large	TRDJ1	TGTGCCTGTGACCGACTGGGGGATAGTAGTAAACTCATCTTT	CACDRLGDSSKLIF
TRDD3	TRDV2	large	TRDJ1	TGTGCCTGTGACACTGTTCCCACTGGGGGATCCCACTACACCGATAAACTCATCTTT	CACDTVPTGGSHYTDKLIF
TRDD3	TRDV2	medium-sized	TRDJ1	TGTGCCTGTGACATCCTGGGGGATACGGCCACCGATAAACTCATCTTT	CACDILGDTATDKLIF
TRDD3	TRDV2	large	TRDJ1	TGTGCCTGTGACGCCTGGGGGGTCCACGATAAACTCATCTTT	CACDAWGVHDKLIF
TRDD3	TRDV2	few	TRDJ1	TGTGCCTGTGACGGGTTACCGGGGGATTCGTACACCGATAAACTCATCTTT	CACDGLPGDSYTDKLIF
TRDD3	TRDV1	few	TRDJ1	TGTGCTCTTGGGGAACTCATTCCTACGTCTTGTCACTGGGGGATGAATAGTACCGATAAACTCATCTTT	CALGELIPTSCHWGMNSTDKLIF
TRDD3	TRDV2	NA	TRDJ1	TGTGCCTGTGACCCGGTTATTCCCTTGCTGGGGGATAGGGGGTCCGATAAACTCATCTTT	CACDPVIPLLGDRGSDKLIF
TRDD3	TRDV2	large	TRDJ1	TGTGCCTGTGACACCGTACCTGTACTGGGGGACGATAACACCGATAAACTCATCTTT	CACDTVPVLGDDNTDKLIF
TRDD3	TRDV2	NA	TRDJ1	TGTGCCTGTGACACCTTAAACTCGCTGGGGGATACGACCGATAAACTCATCTTT	CACDTLNSLGDTTDKLIF
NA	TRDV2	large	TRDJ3	TGTGCCTGTGACACCGCAGGATTAAGCTCCTGGGACACCCGACAGATGTTTTTC	CACDTAGLSSWDTRQMFF
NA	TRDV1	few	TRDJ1	TGCAGTGGGAATAAACGATCCACCGATAAACTCATCTTT	CSGNKRSTDKLIF
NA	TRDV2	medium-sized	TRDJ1	TGTGCCTGTGACACCGTTGGGGGTTATGGTAAAAGTGACACCGATAAACTCATCTTT	CACDTVGGYGKSDTDKLIF
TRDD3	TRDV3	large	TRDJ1	TGTGCCTCCACGAGACCTCCGGAACTGGGGGATACGAGGTTCCTCATCTTT	CASTRPPELGDTRFLIF
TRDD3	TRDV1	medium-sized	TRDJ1	TGTGCTCTTGGGGAAGGCCCTCCGACCTCCCTGTACCTGGGGGATACGCGGATCGCCGATAAACTCATCTTT	CALGEGPPTSLYLGDTRIADKLIF
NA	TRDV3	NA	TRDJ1	TGTGCCTTTTTCCTACGTCGGGGGAAAGGCAGCGATAAACTCATCTTT	CAFFLRRGKGSDKLIF
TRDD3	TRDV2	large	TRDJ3	TGTGCCTGTGACGCTACTGGGGAAAGCTCCTGGGACACCCGACAGATGTTTTTC	CACDATGESSWDTRQMFF
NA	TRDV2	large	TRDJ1	TGTGCCTGTGACACTGTCACATCTAGGGGGGATAAACTCATCTTT	CACDTVTSRGDKLIF
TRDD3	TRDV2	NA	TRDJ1	TGTGCCCGTGACACCGTTCCCTTACTGGGGGATAGAGACGCCGATAAACCCATCTTT	CARDTVPLLGDRDADKPIF
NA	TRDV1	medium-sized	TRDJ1	TGTGCCCTTCTTAGGGGTGGGGACAGGTCAAAGCCCTCTTCCTACGGGGGATACCCACCCCGGCCGTACACCGATAAACTCATCTTT	CALLRGGDRSKPSSYGGYPPRPYTDKLIF
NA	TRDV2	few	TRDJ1	TGTGCCTGTGACGAGCTGAGGGATTCCGATAAGCTCATCTTT	CACDELRDSDKLIF
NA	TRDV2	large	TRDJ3	TGTGCCTTTTCGAAGGGGGACCGCTCCTGGGACACCCGACAGATGTTTTTC	CAFSKGDRSWDTRQMFF
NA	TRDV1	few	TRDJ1	TGTGCTCTTGGGGGGACAAGATACGGGACTGATAAACTCATCTTT	CALGGTRYGTDKLIF
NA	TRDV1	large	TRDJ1	TGTGCTCTTGGGGAATTAGGCATTTTTCCGGGGATGAAACTCATCTTT	CALGELGIFPGMKLIF
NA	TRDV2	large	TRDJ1	TGTGCCTGTGACGGGCTCCCTTCGGTCGGGGGTACCGATAAACTCATCTTT	CACDGLPSVGGTDKLIF
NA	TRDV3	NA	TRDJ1	TGCGCCTTCCACCTCGGGGCTAACGATAAACTCATCTTT	CAFHLGANDKLIF
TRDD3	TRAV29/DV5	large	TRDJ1	TGTGCAGCAAGCGTTGACTTACTGGGGGAAGTACCGTACACCGATAAACTCATCTTT	CAASVDLLGEVPYTDKLIF
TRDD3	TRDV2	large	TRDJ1	TGTGCCTGTGACGGCCTGGGGGATCTCGACACCGATAAACTCATCTTT	CACDGLGDLDTDKLIF
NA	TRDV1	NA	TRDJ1	TGTGCTCCTGGGGCCGGGTATTCCTACCACGCGGATACCACCGATAAACTCATCTTT	CAPGAGYSYHADTTDKLIF
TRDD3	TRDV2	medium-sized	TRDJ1	TGTGCCTGTGACTTACTGGGGGATAGTGAGGATAAACTCATCTTT	CACDLLGDSEDKLIF
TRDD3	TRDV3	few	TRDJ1	TGTGCCTCCTTAAGGTTCCAGGGGATAACCGATAAACTCATCTTT	CASLRFQGITDKLIF
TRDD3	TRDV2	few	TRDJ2	TGTGCCTGTAACACCGTGGTACTGGGGGATACGACCCCGATCGCAGCACAACTCTTCTTC	CACNTVVLGDTTPIAAQLFF
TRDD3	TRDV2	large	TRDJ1	TGTGCCTGTTCCCAACTGGGGGATGGATGGTACACCGATAAACTCATCTTT	CACSQLGDGWYTDKLIF
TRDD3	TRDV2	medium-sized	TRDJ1	TGTGCCTGTGACCCACTGGGGGATGCCCTCGATAAACTCATCTTT	CACDPLGDALDKLIF
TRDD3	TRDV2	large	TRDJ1	TGTGCCTGTGACACCGTCACTGGGGGATACGCGAACGTAGGTGAACTCATCTTT	CACDTVTGGYANVGELIF
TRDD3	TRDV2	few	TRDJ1	TGTGCCTGTGACGGGGTTGGATTACTGGGGACGGACACCGATAAACTCATCTTT	CACDGVGLLGTDTDKLIF
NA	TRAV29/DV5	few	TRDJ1	NA	CSAPLCSLRPRWTDKLIF
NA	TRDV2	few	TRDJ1	TGTGCCTGTGACACCGGGGCCAATACGCGGGCCCCACTGTACACCGATAAACTCATCTTT	CACDTGANTRAPLYTDKLIF
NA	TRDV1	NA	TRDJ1	TGTGCTCTTGGGGAACTGGAGAACGGGGTCCCGCTTGGACTCATCTTT	CALGELENGVPLGLIF
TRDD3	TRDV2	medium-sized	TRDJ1	TGTGCCTGTGACACCTTAGCTGGGGGTTCTCACCCGTACACCGATAAACTCATCTTT	CACDTLAGGSHPYTDKLIF
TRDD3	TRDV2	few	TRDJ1	TGTGCCTGTGATCCCGTACTGGGGGACCAGCCTCCACTTTACACCGATAAACTCATCTTT	CACDPVLGDQPPLYTDKLIF
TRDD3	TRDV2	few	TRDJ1	TGTGCCTGTGACACCGTTCCCACTCTGGGGGATAACGATAAACTCATCTTC	CACDTVPTLGDNDKLIF
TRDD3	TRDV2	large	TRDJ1	TGTGCCTGTGACCCCGTACTGGGGGATATGTTACGCGGTAAACTCATCTTT	CACDPVLGDMLRGKLIF
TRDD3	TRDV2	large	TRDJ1	TGTGCCTGTGACACTCTGGGACGGGGGATACGTAACACCGATAAACTCATCTTT	CACDTLGRGIRNTDKLIF
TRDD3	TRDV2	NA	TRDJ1	TGTGCCCCTGACACCCTGCCTTCCGTAACTGGGGGATACAAGTACACCGATAAACTCATCTTT	CAPDTLPSVTGGYKYTDKLIF
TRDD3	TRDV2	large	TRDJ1	TGTGCCTGTGACACGATACTGGGGGACTCGAACACCGATAAACTCATCTTT	CACDTILGDSNTDKLIF
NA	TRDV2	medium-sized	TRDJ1	TGTGCCTGTGACGTTGTTGGGGGGTACACCGATAAACTCATCTTT	CACDVVGGYTDKLIF
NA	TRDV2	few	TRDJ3	TGTGCCTGTGACTCCGCTGGATCCTACTCCTGGGACACCCGACAGATGTTTTTC	CACDSAGSYSWDTRQMFF
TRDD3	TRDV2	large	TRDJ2	TGTGCCTGTGACACAATTACTGGGGGATACGCTGCCACAGCACAACTCTTCTTT	CACDTITGGYAATAQLFF
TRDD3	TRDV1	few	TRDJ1	TGTGCTCTTGGGGAAAATTCCTGGAACTGGGGGATTTACACCGATAAACCCATCTTT	CALGENSWNWGIYTDKPIF
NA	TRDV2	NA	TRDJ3	TGTGCCTGTGTTAGGGGGGCCTACTCCTGGGACACCCGACAGATGTTTTTC	CACVRGAYSWDTRQMFF
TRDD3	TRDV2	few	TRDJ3	TGTGCCCGTGACGCTACTGGGGCCAGCTCCTGGGACACCCGACAGATGTTTTTC	CARDATGASSWDTRQMFF
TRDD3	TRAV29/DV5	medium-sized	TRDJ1	TGTGCAGCAACCGGTCGCGATTTTCCTCTAACTGGGGGATACGGGTACACCAATAAACTCATCTTT	CAATGRDFPLTGGYGYTNKLIF